This T cell receptor beta chain derives from a study of human T cells and chemical hapten exposure. Using its own MiXCR run on the RACE reads, TCRdb lists one record per CDR3 protein. The sample contains fewer than 100,000 distinct CDR3 sequences, roughly an eighth of which appear only once. CDR3 length: 11 residues. V lost 5 bases and J 3 bases, leaving 4 bases between the germline ends. The germline gives CDR1 ENHRY, CDR2 SYGVKD. Details on this clonotype: Its antigen is undetermined.

Study findings and constraints: No shift was seen in TCRs above 1 in 1000 frequency with DPC sensitization.

Time point indicated: patch test 1, 2 weeks after DPC sensitization. Treatment specified: therapeutic diphenylcyclopropenone sensitization with weekly scalp DPC. Unfractionated whole blood was the source of the extracted total RNA. Material: whole blood, obtained in connection with sensitization to the hapten diphenylcyclopropenone (DPC). This clonotype was obtained from a woman aged 40 to 55 with alopecia areata. Some clones in this sample may be carry-over from other donors' samples. The chain links TRBV10-3 to TRBJ2-5; D gene uncertain. The CDR3 here is CAISTEETQYF. CDR3 DNA sequence: TGTGCCATCAGTACAGAAGAGACCCAGTACTTC.